Presented here are 6 T cell receptor beta chains from one specimen sequenced in a study of identical twins. TCRdb re-called the 5' RACE reads through MiXCR, storing one row per CDR3 protein. The repertoire holds 690,000 or so distinct CDR3 sequences, with 5.5% to 6.5% as singletons. The sequencing input was naive T cells sorted from blood. The receptors were sampled from a man in his late teens or twenties in good health.

This clonotype has ten or more counts. The CDR3 loop reads CASSAYRGLSTDTQYF. The CDR3 DNA is TGTGCCAGCAGCGCGTACAGGGGGTTAAGCACAGATACGCAGTATTTT. The genes are TRBV9 and TRBJ2-3, with 8 bases lining up with TRBD1. The CDR3 runs 16 residues. The junction had 6 bases not matched to a gene; V was cut back by 3 bases and J by 0 bases. CDR1 and CDR2 from the germline V gene are SGDLS and YYNGEE.

This clonotype was seen many times. This rearrangement joins TRBV12-3 or TRBV12-4 to TRBJ2-1, with a tentative D call TRBD2 (6 bases). This CDR3 is 17 amino acids long. The V gene lost 0 bases and the J gene lost 8 bases, with 20 bases spanning the gap. DNA for the CDR3: TGTGCCAGCAGTTTAGCTCGGGACTTCCACCCATCCGATGAGCAGTTCTTC. It translates to CASSLARDFHPSDEQFF.

The V and J genes are TRBV7-9 and TRBJ1-4; 10 positions agree with TRBD1. The CDR3 sequence is 16 residues long. Germline assignment: CDR1 SEHNR and CDR2 FQNEAQ (reference sequence). V dropped 0 bases and J dropped 3; count of bases not matched to a gene: 1. In nucleotides, the CDR3 is TGTGCCAGCAGCTTAGCGGGGACAGGGGCTAATGAAAAACTGTTTTTT. This gives the protein CASSLAGTGANEKLFF.

This clonotype was picked up many times. Here the CDR3 reads CASSFPAGGEDTQYF. In DNA form, the CDR3 reads TGTGCCAGCAGTTTTCCTGCGGGAGGGGAGGATACGCAGTATTTT. The chain couples TRBV27 to TRBJ2-3, with 9 positions matching TRBD2. Trimming cost V 3 bases and J 6 bases; bases outside gene matches: 7. The CDR3 loop spans 15 amino acids. CDR1 is MNHEY, CDR2 SMNVEV, per germline (reference sequence).

This clonotype has ten or more counts. This rearrangement joins TRBV20-1 to TRBJ2-1, with 8 bases lining up with TRBD2. The CDR3 loop spans 13 amino acids. Germline CDR1 reads DFQATT; CDR2 reads SNEGSKA (reference sequence). V shed 2 bases and J 4 bases; nucleotides not matched to a gene: 1. The CDR3 sequence is CSARPGGYNEQFF. Here the CDR3 DNA reads TGCAGTGCTAGACCGGGAGGGTACAATGAGCAGTTCTTC.

This clonotype was picked up many times. The chain recombines TRBV7-9 with TRBJ2-5, with D possibly called TRBD1 or TRBD2 (6 bases each). Looked up from germline, CDR1 is SEHNR and CDR2 is FQNEAQ (reference sequence). The CDR3 runs 14 residues. The ends were cut back, 0 bases at V and 5 bases at J, with 10 bases in the middle. CDR3 protein: CASSLAQGLETQYF. CDR3 bases: TGTGCCAGCAGCTTAGCACAGGGACTGGAGACCCAGTACTTC. Together with reference TRBV7-9 and TRBJ2-5, the CDR3 gives the full variable domain: DTGVSQNPRHKITKRGQNVTFRCDPISEHNRLYWYRQTLGQGPEFLTYFQNEAQLEKSRLLSDRFSAERPKGSFSTLEIQRTEQGDSAMYLCASSLAQGLETQYFGPGTRLLVL.